The TCR beta chain under discussion was sequenced for a study of blood T cell repertoires in COVID-19 (TCRdb year 2020). About the full investigation: Samples covering the acute and convalescent phases of COVID-19 were provided by collaborators in the United States, Italy and Spain. The sample metadata nearly always contained a de-identified subject ID, COVID-19 status, age in years and sex. The repertoires were made available in a free public database intended to serve as a resource for research on the immune response to SARS-CoV-2. HLA class I and class II types, where available, came from metadata supplied by the sample provider rather than from assay-based typing. The material from the prospective study consisted of cDNA or gDNA derived from T cells, B-cell-depleted T cells, or PBMCs. Subjects who had been exposed to COVID-19, were actively infected with it, or had recovered from it provided the deeply sampled blood TCRbeta repertoires that made up the dataset. The samples were drawn from the first 160 participants of the ongoing ImmuneRACE study and from 1,254 subjects provided by 6 global collaborators. The study at large found these results: How much clinical and demographic metadata was included differed by source and by participant, and the metadata was provided uncurated.

The CDR3 covers 13 residues, taking in both the cysteine and the phenylalanine. Just CDR3 DNA is preserved here, 39 bases in frame from base 1. V is clipped by 8 bases and J by 7 bases, and the sequence between their germline boundaries is 15 bases long. The germline V gene yields SNHLY for CDR1 and FYNNEI for CDR2. One collaborating source in Seattle enrolled patients during active infection and followed them longitudinally through the course of disease. Collaborating institutions collected whole blood in K2EDTA tubes following their own protocols. For TCRbeta analysis, collaborators shipped samples as frozen whole blood, isolated PBMCs, or DNA extracted from either of those sample types. As for this clone: Its antigen has not been determined. There are no base qualities to consult, and no much larger clone falls within one base.

TCRbeta CDR3 regions were amplified from genomic DNA by means of the immunoSEQ Assay, a bias-controlled multiplex PCR. In the source study's methods: Within the assay, amplification of reference gene primers was used to estimate how many nucleated cells each sample contained. To quantify the absolute abundance of each unique TCRbeta CDR3 rearrangement, sequence reads were collapsed and filtered. Productive Simpson clonality was computed per sample as the square root of Simpson's diversity index over productive rearrangements. The immuneACCESS repertoire file appears here via TCRdb, limited to in-frame rearrangements. These files lack a portion of the clones; in checked studies, under half of the deficit traces to unresolved V genes, and the cause of the others is not known. For V, J and clone size, that table is used; D and trimming come from the DNA. The sample table holds more than 300,000 clones, of which about nine tenths were seen once. 6% to 8.5% of the sample is in the top ten clones.

The sample comprised peripheral blood. The sequence derives from a woman between 70 and 85 years old with COVID-19, enrolled during active disease. The sequence links TRBV2 to TRBJ2-1, with TRBD2 as a weak D call on 5 bases. The CDR3 region has the sequence CASSGILGNEQFF. Here is the DNA: TGTGCCAGCTCCGGGATCCTTGGGAATGAGCAGTTCTTC.